This T cell receptor beta chain was recorded in a study of T cell responses to AZD1222 COVID-19 vaccine. Study-wide findings and caveats: Across the whole spike, CD4 TCRs peaked at regions 160-218 and 743-854. Two AZD1222 administrations were followed by greater Spike-specific TCR breadth and depth.

Per the germline V gene, CDR1 is ENHRY and CDR2 is SYGVKD. V shed 4 bases, J shed 6 bases, and the junction held 9 bases outside the gene matches. The CDR3 covers 17 residues. Details on this clone: Its matching antigen is unknown.

Libraries were prepared by immunoSEQ multiplex PCR; TCRdb keeps only in-frame clonotypes and omits some of them. The sample contains tens of thousands of clones, under 90% of which appear only once. The sample in question was peripheral blood, obtained on day 0 of AZD1222 vaccination. This TCR derives from an adult in good health. V gene TRBV10-3 combines with J gene TRBJ1-4; 12 nucleotides agree with TRBD1. The CDR3 reads CAISGTWGTGGYEKLFF. DNA for the CDR3: TGTGCCATCAGTGGAACCTGGGGGACAGGGGGCTATGAAAAACTGTTTTTT.